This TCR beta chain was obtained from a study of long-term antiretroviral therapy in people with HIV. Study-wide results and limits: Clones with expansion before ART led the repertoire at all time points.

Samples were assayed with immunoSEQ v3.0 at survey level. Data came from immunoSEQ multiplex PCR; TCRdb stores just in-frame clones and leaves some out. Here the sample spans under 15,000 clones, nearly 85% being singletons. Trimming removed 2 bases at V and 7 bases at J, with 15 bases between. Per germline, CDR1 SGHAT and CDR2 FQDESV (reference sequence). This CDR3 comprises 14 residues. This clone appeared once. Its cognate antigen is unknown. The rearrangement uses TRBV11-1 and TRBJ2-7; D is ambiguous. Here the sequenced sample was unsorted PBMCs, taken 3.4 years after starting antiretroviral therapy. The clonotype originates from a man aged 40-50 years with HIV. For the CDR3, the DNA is TGTGCCAGCAGCTTACAATTACAGATAGGGGAGCAGTACTTC. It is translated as CASSLQLQIGEQYF.